The rows below give T cell receptor beta chains drawn from one sample of a study of vaccination effects on CD4 cells after COVID-19. The data were produced by immunoSEQ multiplex PCR, yet TCRdb's version contains in-frame clones alone and is incomplete. This sample has tens of thousands of clones; around 78% occur once, and the top ten carry roughly a tenth. These TCRs are of unknown antigen specificity. Source: CD4+ T cells from PBMCs cultured with SARS-CoV-2 spike peptides, taken before COVID-19 vaccination. The origin of the receptors is a human donor who received a COVID-19 vaccine. CDR3s include the opening cysteine and the closing phenylalanine or tryptophan. The order of the fields is D gene, clone size, V gene, J gene, CDR3 DNA, CDR3 protein. D genes are given only for firm matches. Clone sizes are given selectively: once, few, many, or a class where the clone is expanded.

-	few	TRBV4-2	TRBJ1-5	TGTGCCAGCAGCCCGTCAACAAGGAATCAGCCCCAGCATTTT	CASSPSTRNQPQHF
-	-	TRBV18	TRBJ2-5	TGTGCCAGCTCACCACAATCCCGGTGGGAGACCCAGTACTTC	CASSPQSRWETQYF
TRBD1	-	TRBV6-1	TRBJ2-2	TGTGCCAGCAGTGAAAGGACAGGGGGGGGGAACACCGGGGAGCTGTTTTTT	CASSERTGGGNTGELFF
TRBD1	once	TRBV2	TRBJ2-3	TGTGCCAGCAGGGACAGGGGGTTTGGCACAGATACGCAGTATTTT	CASRDRGFGTDTQYF
TRBD1	-	TRBV3-1/TRBV3-2	TRBJ1-3	TGTGCCAGCAGCTTGCCGGGACAGGCTGGAAACACCATATATTTT	CASSLPGQAGNTIYF
-	few	TRBV3-1/TRBV3-2	TRBJ1-4	TGTGCCAGCAGCCAGCAGACCGCGTCTAATGAAAAACTGTTTTTT	CASSQQTASNEKLFF
TRBD1	-	TRBV6-5	TRBJ1-2	TGTGCCAGCCGGGACAGGGGGTCGAATGGCTACACCTTC	CASRDRGSNGYTF
-	-	TRBV7-9	TRBJ2-2	TGTGCCAGCAGCCCGCGACGATATGAGGGGGGTAGCACCGGGGAGCTGTTTTTT	CASSPRRYEGGSTGELFF
TRBD2	-	TRBV9	TRBJ2-3	TGTGCCAGCAGCGTTAGACTAGCGGGGCTAGATACGCAGTATTTT	CASSVRLAGLDTQYF
-	-	TRBV6-1	TRBJ1-3	TGTGCCAGCTCCCTCGGGGGGACTGGAAACACCATATATTTT	CASSLGGTGNTIYF
TRBD1	once	TRBV7-8	TRBJ1-4	TGTGCCAGCAGCCATCGGGACAGGGGGTCTAATGAAAAACTGTTTTTT	CASSHRDRGSNEKLFF
TRBD2	-	TRBV7-3	TRBJ2-1	TGTGCCAGCAGCCCACTGCCCCTTCGCGGGGGGTCCTACAATGAGCAGTTCTTC	CASSPLPLRGGSYNEQFF
-	-	TRBV5-1	TRBJ1-5	TGCGCCAGCAGCCCGGATGACAGCCGCAATCAGCCCCAGCATTTT	CASSPDDSRNQPQHF
-	-	TRBV18	TRBJ2-6	TGTGCCAGCTCAGTCGACAGGTTACCCTCTGGGGCCAACGTCCTGACTTTC	CASSVDRLPSGANVLTF
-	-	TRBV7-8	TRBJ1-6	TGTGCCAGCAGCTTAGAGGCGGGGCGAAAGTCACCCCTCCACTTT	CASSLEAGRKSPLHF
TRBD2	-	TRBV4-2	TRBJ2-4	TGTGCCAGCAGCCTCGGGCGGGGCGGGGGAAACATTCAGTACTTC	CASSLGRGGGNIQYF
TRBD1	-	TRBV7-6	TRBJ2-3	TGTGCCAGCAGCTCGCAGGACAGGGTCGGAACAGATACGCAGTATTTT	CASSSQDRVGTDTQYF
TRBD1	-	TRBV9	TRBJ1-3	TGTGCCAGCAGTCGAGGGACAGGGGTTGCCGACTCTGGAAACACCATATATTTT	CASSRGTGVADSGNTIYF
TRBD1	-	TRBV3-1/TRBV3-2	TRBJ1-4	TGTGCCAGCAGCGGGGACAGTCCCACTCTTTTTGAGAAACTGTTTTTT	CASSGDSPTLFEKLFF
-	-	TRBV7-3	TRBJ2-1	TGTGCCAGCAGCCGGGGGGCCCAACCCAATGAGCAGTTCTTC	CASSRGAQPNEQFF
TRBD1	-	TRBV6-6	TRBJ1-3	TGTGCCAGCAGTCTTCACCTCGGGTCAGGGGGGTTTGGAAACACCATATATTTT	CASSLHLGSGGFGNTIYF
TRBD1	-	TRBV2	TRBJ1-6	TGTGCCAGCAATTTCGACAGGGGTACTAATTCACCCCTCCACTTT	CASNFDRGTNSPLHF
-	-	TRBV5-1	TRBJ1-1	TGCGCCAGCAGCTTTAGATCACTCAGGGACTCGAACACTGAAGCTTTCTTT	CASSFRSLRDSNTEAFF
TRBD2	-	TRBV15	TRBJ2-5	TGTGCCACCAGCAGAGATCTCGGGGGGGAGACCCAGTACTTC	CATSRDLGGETQYF
-	few	TRBV2	TRBJ1-5	TGTGCCAGCAGTGAAGGGGACTCTTTAGCTTTAGGTCATCAGCCCCAGCATTTT	CASSEGDSLALGHQPQHF
TRBD2	-	TRBV9	TRBJ2-5	TGTGCCAGCAGCGTAGAGGCTAGCGGGGGGTCCCAGTACTTC	CASSVEASGGSQYF
-	-	TRBV5-6	TRBJ2-1	TGTGCCAGCAGCCTGCTATCGGGGATCTCCTACAATGAGCAGTTCTTC	CASSLLSGISYNEQFF
-	few	TRBV27	TRBJ1-6	TGTGCCAGCAGTTGGGGATGGGGGGCCCTTAATTCACCCCTCCACTTT	CASSWGWGALNSPLHF
TRBD2	-	TRBV2	TRBJ2-3	TGTGCCAGCAGGAGGACTAGCGGGGGAGGGACAGATACGCAGTATTTT	CASRRTSGGGTDTQYF
TRBD2	-	TRBV5-1	TRBJ2-1	TGCGCCAGCAGCTTTACTAGCGGGGCCGGCCGACTTTACAATGAGCAGTTCTTC	CASSFTSGAGRLYNEQFF
TRBD2	-	TRBV5-1	TRBJ2-5	TGCGCCAGCAGCTTGGGGACTAGCGGGGGGATAGGGCAAGAGACCCAGTACTTC	CASSLGTSGGIGQETQYF
-	-	TRBV14	TRBJ2-3	TGTGCCAGCAGCCAACAGATCACAGATACGCAGTATTTT	CASSQQITDTQYF
-	-	TRBV6-5	TRBJ1-1	TGTGCCAGCAGGCACACACTGAACACTGAAGCTTTCTTT	CASRHTLNTEAFF
TRBD1	-	TRBV24-1	TRBJ2-3	TGTGCCACCAGGGGGACAGGCCCCGTGGATACGCAGTATTTT	CATRGTGPVDTQYF
TRBD2	-	TRBV19	TRBJ2-1	TGTGCCAGTAGTATATCGGGACTAGCGGGGGGCCTATGGAATGAGCAGTTCTTC	CASSISGLAGGLWNEQFF
-	-	TRBV10-2	TRBJ2-1	TGCGCCAGCCGGAGGCAGGACAATGAGCAGTTCTTC	CASRRQDNEQFF
-	-	TRBV5-1	TRBJ2-5	TGCGCCAGCAGCCCCGCGGGACTTTCTTGGGAGACCCAGTACTTC	CASSPAGLSWETQYF
-	-	TRBV4-3	TRBJ1-1	TGCGCCAGCAGCCAAGTCGGCAGAGAAGACACTGAAGCTTTCTTT	CASSQVGREDTEAFF
TRBD2	-	TRBV2	TRBJ2-3	TGTGCCAGCAGCCCGGCTAGCGGGGGTATTGATACGCAGTATTTT	CASSPASGGIDTQYF
-	once	TRBV5-1	TRBJ1-1	TGCGCCAGCAGCTTGTCGAACACTGAAGCTTTCTTT	CASSLSNTEAFF
-	-	TRBV5-5	TRBJ2-2	TGTGCCAGCAGCTTGGAAAGAACGAACACCGGGGAGCTGTTTTTT	CASSLERTNTGELFF
-	-	TRBV5-1	TRBJ1-4	TGCGCCAGCAGCTCACAGGGACCTAATGAAAAACTGTTTTTT	CASSSQGPNEKLFF
TRBD1	-	TRBV7-9	TRBJ1-1	TGTGCCAGCAGCTTAGGTTCAGGGGGCGCGAACACTGAAGCTTTCTTT	CASSLGSGGANTEAFF
TRBD1	-	TRBV29-1	TRBJ1-2	TGCAGCGTTGAATCCCGGACAGGACTCTATGGCTACACCTTC	CSVESRTGLYGYTF